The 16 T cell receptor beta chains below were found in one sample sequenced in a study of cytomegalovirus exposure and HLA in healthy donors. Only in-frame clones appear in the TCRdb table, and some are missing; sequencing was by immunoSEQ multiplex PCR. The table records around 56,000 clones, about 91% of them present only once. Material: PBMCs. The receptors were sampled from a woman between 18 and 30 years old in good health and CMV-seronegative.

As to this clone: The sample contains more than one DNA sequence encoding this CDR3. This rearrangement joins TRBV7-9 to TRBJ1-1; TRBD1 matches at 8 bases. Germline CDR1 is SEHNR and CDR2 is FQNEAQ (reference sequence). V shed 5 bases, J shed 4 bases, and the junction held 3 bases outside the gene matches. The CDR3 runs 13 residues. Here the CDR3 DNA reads TGTGCCAGCAGCCCTACAGGGGGCACTGAAGCTTTCTTT. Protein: CASSPTGGTEAFF.

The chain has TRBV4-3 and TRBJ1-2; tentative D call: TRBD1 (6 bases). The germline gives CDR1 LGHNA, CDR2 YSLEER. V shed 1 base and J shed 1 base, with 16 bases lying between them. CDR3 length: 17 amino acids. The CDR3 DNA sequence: TGCGCCAGCAGCCAAGCGTCAGGGGCCCTTCTTAACTATGGCTACACCTTC. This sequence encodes CASSQASGALLNYGYTF.

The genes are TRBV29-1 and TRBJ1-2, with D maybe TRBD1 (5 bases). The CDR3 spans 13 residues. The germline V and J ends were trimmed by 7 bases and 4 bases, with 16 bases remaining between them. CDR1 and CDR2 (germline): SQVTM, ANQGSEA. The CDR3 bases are TGCAGCGCCAGGGAGGGTTTGGGCTATGGCTACACCTTC. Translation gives CSAREGLGYGYTF.

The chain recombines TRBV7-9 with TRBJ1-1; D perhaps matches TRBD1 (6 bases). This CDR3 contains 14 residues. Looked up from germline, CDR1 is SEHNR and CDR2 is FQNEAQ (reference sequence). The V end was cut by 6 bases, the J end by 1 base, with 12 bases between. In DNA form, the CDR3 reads TGTGCCAGCAGGGAGACAGGTTCGAACACTGAAGCTTTCTTT. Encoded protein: CASRETGSNTEAFF.

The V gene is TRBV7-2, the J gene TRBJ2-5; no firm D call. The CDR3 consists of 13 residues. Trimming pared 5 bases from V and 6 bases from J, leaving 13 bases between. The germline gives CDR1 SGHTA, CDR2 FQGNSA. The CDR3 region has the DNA TGTGCCAGCAGCCCGGGTCGCGAGAAGACCCAGTACTTC. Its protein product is CASSPGREKTQYF.

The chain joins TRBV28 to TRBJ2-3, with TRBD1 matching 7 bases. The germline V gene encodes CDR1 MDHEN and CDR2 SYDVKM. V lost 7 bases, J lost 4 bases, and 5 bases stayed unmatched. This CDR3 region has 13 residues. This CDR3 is CASTLQGADTQYF. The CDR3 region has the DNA TGTGCCAGCACCCTCCAGGGGGCAGATACGCAGTATTTT.

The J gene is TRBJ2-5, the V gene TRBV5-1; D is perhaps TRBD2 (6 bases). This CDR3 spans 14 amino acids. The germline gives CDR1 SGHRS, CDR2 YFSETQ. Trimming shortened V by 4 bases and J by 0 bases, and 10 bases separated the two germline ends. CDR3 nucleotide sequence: TGCGCCAGCAGCCCCACTAGCTACCAAGAGACCCAGTACTTC. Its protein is CASSPTSYQETQYF.

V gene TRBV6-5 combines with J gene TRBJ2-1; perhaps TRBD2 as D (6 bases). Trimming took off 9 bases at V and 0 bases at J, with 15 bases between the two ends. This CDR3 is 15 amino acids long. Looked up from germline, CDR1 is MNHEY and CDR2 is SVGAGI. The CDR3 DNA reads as TGTGCCAGTCGGGGGAGCCTGAGCTCCTACAATGAGCAGTTCTTC. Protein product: CASRGSLSSYNEQFF.

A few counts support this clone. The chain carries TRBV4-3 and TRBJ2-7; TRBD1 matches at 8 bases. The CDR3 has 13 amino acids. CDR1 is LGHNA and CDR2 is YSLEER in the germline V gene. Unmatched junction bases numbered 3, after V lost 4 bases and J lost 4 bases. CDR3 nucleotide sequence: TGCGCCAGCAGCCTTACAGGGGGGTACGAGCAGTACTTC. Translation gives CASSLTGGYEQYF.

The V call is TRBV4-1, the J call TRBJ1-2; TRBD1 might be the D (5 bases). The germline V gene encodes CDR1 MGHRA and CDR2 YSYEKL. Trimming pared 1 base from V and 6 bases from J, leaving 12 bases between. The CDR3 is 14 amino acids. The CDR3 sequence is CASSQASRVHGYTF. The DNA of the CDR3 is TGCGCCAGCAGCCAAGCGAGCAGGGTGCATGGCTACACCTTC.

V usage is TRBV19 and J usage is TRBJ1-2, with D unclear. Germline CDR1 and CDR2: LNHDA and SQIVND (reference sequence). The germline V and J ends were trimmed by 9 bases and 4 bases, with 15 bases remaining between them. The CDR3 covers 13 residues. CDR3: CASSQAGTYGYTF. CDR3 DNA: TGTGCCAGCTCCCAGGCAGGAACCTATGGCTACACCTTC.

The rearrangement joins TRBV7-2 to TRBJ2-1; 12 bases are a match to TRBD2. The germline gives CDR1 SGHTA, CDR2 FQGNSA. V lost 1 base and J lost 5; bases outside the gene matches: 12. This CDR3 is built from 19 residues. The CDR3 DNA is TGTGCCAGCAGCTTAGTAGGTCTAGCGGGAGGGTTGAGGAACAATGAGCAGTTCTTC. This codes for CASSLVGLAGGLRNNEQFF.

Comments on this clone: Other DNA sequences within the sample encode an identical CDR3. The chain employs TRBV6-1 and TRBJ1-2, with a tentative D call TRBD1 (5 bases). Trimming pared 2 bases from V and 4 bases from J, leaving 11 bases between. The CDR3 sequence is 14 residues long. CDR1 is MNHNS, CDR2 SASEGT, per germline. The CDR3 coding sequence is TGTGCCAGCAGTGAAAGTTCAGGGCCCTATGGCTACACCTTC. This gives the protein CASSESSGPYGYTF.

The chain's CDR3 is CASSLNSWTSGHGRETQYF. In DNA, the CDR3 is TGTGCCAGCAGCTTAAACTCTTGGACTAGCGGGCATGGTCGGGAGACCCAGTACTTC. The chain employs TRBV7-2 and TRBJ2-5, with 11 bases identical to TRBD2. The germline gives CDR1 SGHTA, CDR2 FQGNSA. This CDR3 spans 19 amino acids. V shed 2 bases and J 5 bases; nucleotides not matched to a gene: 16.

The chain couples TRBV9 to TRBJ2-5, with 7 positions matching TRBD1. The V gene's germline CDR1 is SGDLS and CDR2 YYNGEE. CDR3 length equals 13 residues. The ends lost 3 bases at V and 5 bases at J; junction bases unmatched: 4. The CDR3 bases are TGTGCCAGCAGCGGGACAGGTCGGGAGACCCAGTACTTC. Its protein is CASSGTGRETQYF.

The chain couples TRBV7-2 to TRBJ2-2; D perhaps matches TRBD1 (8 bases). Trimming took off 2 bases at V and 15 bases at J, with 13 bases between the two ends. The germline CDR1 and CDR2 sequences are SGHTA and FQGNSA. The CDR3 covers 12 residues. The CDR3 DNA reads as TGTGCCAGCAGCTTAAGGACAGGGAGGGTGTTTTTT. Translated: CASSLRTGRVFF. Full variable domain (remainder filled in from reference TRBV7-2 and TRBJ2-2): GAGVSQSPSNKVTEKGKDVELRCDPISGHTALYWYRQSLGQGLEFLIYFQGNSAPDKSGLPSDRFSAERTGGSVSTLTIQRTQQEDSAVYLCASSLRTGRVFFGEGSRLTVL.